This is a list of T cell receptor beta chains from one sample in a study of shared clonotypes between healthy human individuals. Only in-frame clones appear in the TCRdb table, and some are missing; sequencing was by immunoSEQ multiplex PCR. The sample includes about 2,200,000 clones, more than 85% of them seen just once. Sequences were obtained from naive CD8+ T cells from PBMCs. These receptors were obtained from a young man in good health. Some clones in this sample may be carry-over from other donors' samples. Both conserved end residues are part of each CDR3. D genes are given only for firm matches. A clone size is listed for some rows: how often the clone was seen (once, few, many), or a class if it is expanded.

v_call	d_call	clone_size	j_call	cdr3_nt	cdr3_aa
TRBV6-1	-	-	TRBJ1-5	TGTGCCAGCAGTGAATGGGGGGGGGAGGGCAATCAGCCCCAGCATTTT	CASSEWGGEGNQPQHF
TRBV28	-	-	TRBJ1-5	TGTGCCAGCAGTTTAAGGACTGGGAATCAGCCCCAGCATTTT	CASSLRTGNQPQHF
TRBV19	-	-	TRBJ2-7	TGTGCCAGTAGTAATGGGGTGTCGTCGGGGGAGCAGTACTTC	CASSNGVSSGEQYF
TRBV15	TRBD2	-	TRBJ2-7	TGTGCCACCAGCAGAGATACAACTAGCGGGATCGAGCAGTACTTC	CATSRDTTSGIEQYF
TRBV27	TRBD2	-	TRBJ2-5	TGTGCCAGCAGTTTACGCGGACTAGCGGGAGTTGTAGAGACCCAGTACTTC	CASSLRGLAGVVETQYF
TRBV7-9	TRBD2	few	TRBJ2-1	TGTGCCAGCAGCTTAGGAAGCGGGAGTGAGCAGTTCTTC	CASSLGSGSEQFF
TRBV6-6	TRBD1	-	TRBJ1-4	TGTGCCAGCAGTTACTCCGGGACAGGTGAAAAACTGTTTTTT	CASSYSGTGEKLFF
TRBV11-3	-	-	TRBJ2-7	TGTGCCAGCAGCTCATCCACAGAAGCGGAAGAGCAGTACTTC	CASSSSTEAEEQYF
TRBV10-3	-	-	TRBJ1-5	TGTGCCATCAGTGTGGGGAGCAATCAGCCCCAGCATTTT	CAISVGSNQPQHF
TRBV30	-	-	TRBJ1-5	TGTGCCTGGAATAATGAGAACGATCAGCCCCAGCATTTT	CAWNNENDQPQHF
TRBV7-8	-	-	TRBJ1-5	TGTGCCAGCAGCTTAGCAGGGGATAGCAATCAGCCCCAGCATTTT	CASSLAGDSNQPQHF
TRBV4-1	-	once	TRBJ1-2	TGCGCCAGCAGCCAAGTCGGTACAACCTTTGGCTACACCTTC	CASSQVGTTFGYTF
TRBV7-8	-	few	TRBJ2-1	TGTGCCAGCAGCTTAGGTGAGCAGTTCTTC	CASSLGEQFF
TRBV27	TRBD2	-	TRBJ2-7	TGTGCCAGCAGTTTATTTGGGACTAGTCAGTACGAGCAGTACTTC	CASSLFGTSQYEQYF
TRBV19	TRBD2	-	TRBJ2-1	TGTGCCAGTAACTCTGGGCGGGAGGGCCTTATCGACAATGAGCAGTTCTTC	CASNSGREGLIDNEQFF
TRBV7-9	-	-	TRBJ2-3	TGTGCCAGCAGCTTCCGAGCCGGGACACCACTCACAGATACGCAGTATTTT	CASSFRAGTPLTDTQYF
TRBV7-9	-	once	TRBJ2-7	TGTGCCAGCAGCTTAGGGTTCGGGGGGCCGCAAGGAGAGCAGTACTTC	CASSLGFGGPQGEQYF
TRBV28	TRBD1	-	TRBJ1-2	TGTGCCAGCACCTCACCGGGACAGAAGTACTATGGCTACACCTTC	CASTSPGQKYYGYTF
TRBV27	-	once	TRBJ1-5	TGTGCCAGCAACATACAGGGTAGCAATCAGCCCCAGCATTTT	CASNIQGSNQPQHF
TRBV4-3	-	once	TRBJ2-6	TGCGCCAGCAGCCAAGAAGGAGGGTCCTCTGGGGCCAACGTCCTGACTTTC	CASSQEGGSSGANVLTF
TRBV7-9	-	-	TRBJ1-2	TGTGCCAGCACCCGTCAATTGAAGGGAGGTGGCTACACCTTC	CASTRQLKGGGYTF
TRBV27	-	-	TRBJ2-3	TGTGCCAGCAGTCACCGTGGGCAGATCACAGATACGCAGTATTTT	CASSHRGQITDTQYF
TRBV20-1	-	few	TRBJ1-1	TGCAGTGCCGAAGGGGGCACTGAAGCTTTCTTT	CSAEGGTEAFF
TRBV6-5	-	-	TRBJ1-4	TGTGCCAGCAGTTACTCGAGCAGGGGAAGCGAAAAACTGTTTTTT	CASSYSSRGSEKLFF
TRBV4-1	-	-	TRBJ2-7	TGCGCCAGCAGCCAAGAAAGTGGAGACTCTCCCTACGAGCAGTACTTC	CASSQESGDSPYEQYF
TRBV7-3	-	-	TRBJ2-7	TGTGCCAGCAGCTCCGCGGCAGGACACGAGCAGTACTTC	CASSSAAGHEQYF
TRBV7-9	-	-	TRBJ1-4	TGTGCCAGCAGCTTCGGGACTCGGGAAAAACTGTTTTTT	CASSFGTREKLFF
TRBV7-8	-	-	TRBJ1-2	TGTGCCAGCAGCTTAGCGGGGGGAATAGATGGCTACACCTTC	CASSLAGGIDGYTF
TRBV13	-	-	TRBJ2-1	TGTGCCAGTAGAACCCAGGGGATAAGCTCCTACAATGAGCAGTTCTTC	CASRTQGISSYNEQFF
TRBV15	-	-	TRBJ1-4	TGTGCCACCAGCCACAGGACTAATGAAAAACTGTTTTTT	CATSHRTNEKLFF
TRBV7-6	-	-	TRBJ2-5	TGTGCCAGCAGCTCCAGGGGCCGGCCGGGGGATGAAAAGACCCAGTACTTC	CASSSRGRPGDEKTQYF
TRBV27	-	-	TRBJ1-2	TGTGCCAGCAGGTATGGGGCAGCGAGTGGCTACACCTTC	CASRYGAASGYTF
TRBV2	-	-	TRBJ2-7	TGTGCCGGTGTAGGGGAAGAGGACTCCTACGAGCAGTACTTC	CAGVGEEDSYEQYF
TRBV4-3	-	once	TRBJ1-4	TGCGCCAGCAGCCGAGTGATACCTGAAAAACTGTTTTTT	CASSRVIPEKLFF
TRBV9	-	few	TRBJ2-1	TGTGCCAGCGGATGGATAAGTACCTACAATGAGCAGTTCTTC	CASGWISTYNEQFF
TRBV6-1	-	-	TRBJ1-2	TGTGCCAGCAGTTGGGACAATAACTATGGCTACACCTTC	CASSWDNNYGYTF
TRBV19	TRBD1	-	TRBJ2-2	TGTGCCAGTAGTATAGTCTACAGGGGTACCGGGGAGCTGTTTTTT	CASSIVYRGTGELFF
TRBV5-4	TRBD1	-	TRBJ1-2	TGTGCCAGCAGCCGCGACCGGGACAGGGATAACTATGGCTACACCTTC	CASSRDRDRDNYGYTF
TRBV5-6	-	once	TRBJ1-1	TGTGCCAGCAGCTTTTGGAGGGTGGGCACTGAAGCTTTCTTT	CASSFWRVGTEAFF
TRBV7-7	-	-	TRBJ2-6	TGTGCCAGCAGCAGCCAGTCACAAAGTCGGGCCAACGTCCTGACTTTC	CASSSQSQSRANVLTF
TRBV6-4	-	-	TRBJ1-1	TGTGCCAGCAGGCCGACGGGGGGCGCGAGGACTGAAGCTTTCTTT	CASRPTGGARTEAFF
TRBV30	-	-	TRBJ2-7	TGTGCCTGGAGTCCTCGGGAGATAGTCGAGCAGTACTTC	CAWSPREIVEQYF
TRBV27	-	-	TRBJ2-7	TGTGCCAGCAGTTTATCACGGGGGACGGGGACCTACGAGCAGTACTTC	CASSLSRGTGTYEQYF
TRBV7-8	-	-	TRBJ2-1	TGTGCCAGCAGCTTCATAGTACACCCCAATGAGCAGTTCTTC	CASSFIVHPNEQFF
TRBV7-3	-	-	TRBJ2-7	TGTGCCAGCAGCTTAAAGCCCGCCACCCTGGGTTACGAGCAGTACTTC	CASSLKPATLGYEQYF
TRBV7-8	-	-	TRBJ2-2	TGTGCCAGCAGCTTAGGTTCCGGGGAGCTGTTTTTT	CASSLGSGELFF
TRBV28	-	-	TRBJ2-5	TGTGCCAGCCTCTCCAGTGTCCAAGAGACCCAGTACTTC	CASLSSVQETQYF
TRBV15	TRBD1	-	TRBJ1-4	TGTGCCACCAGCACCAGGGGGCGGGGGGAAAAACTGTTTTTT	CATSTRGRGEKLFF
TRBV4-1	TRBD2	-	TRBJ2-7	TGCGCCAGCAGCCAAGCGGGACTAGGTTACGAGCAGTACTTC	CASSQAGLGYEQYF
TRBV5-5	-	once	TRBJ2-7	TGTGCCAGCACCCCACGGGGGTCAAACTCCTACGAGCAGTACTTC	CASTPRGSNSYEQYF
TRBV29-1	-	-	TRBJ1-2	TGCAGCGTTGTCGGTTTGGACAGTCGTAATGGCTACACCTTC	CSVVGLDSRNGYTF
TRBV19	TRBD2	-	TRBJ2-7	TGTGCCAGTAGCCCCGGGGGGAGCGAGCAGTACTTC	CASSPGGSEQYF
TRBV18	TRBD1	-	TRBJ1-4	TGTGCCAGCTCACAAGACAGGGGTAATGAAAAACTGTTTTTT	CASSQDRGNEKLFF
TRBV20-1	-	-	TRBJ2-7	TGCAGTGCCCAGGGCCCCTACGAGCAGTACTTC	CSAQGPYEQYF
TRBV7-9	-	-	TRBJ2-7	TGTGCCAGCAGCGGAGAGCAAGGGTTCTACGAGCAGTACTTC	CASSGEQGFYEQYF
TRBV28	TRBD1	-	TRBJ1-2	TGTGCCAGCAGCCTCGCGCGGACAGGGGGCTTCGGCTACACCTTC	CASSLARTGGFGYTF
TRBV11-3	-	-	TRBJ2-1	TGTGCCAGCAGCAGCACGCACAATGAGCAGTTCTTC	CASSSTHNEQFF
TRBV9	-	-	TRBJ1-5	TGTGCCAGCAGCCACGGGGGCAACAGCAATCAGCCCCAGCATTTT	CASSHGGNSNQPQHF
TRBV4-1	TRBD2	-	TRBJ2-1	TGCGCCAGCAGCCATACATCGGGACTAGCGGGAGCGAATGAGCAGTTCTTC	CASSHTSGLAGANEQFF
TRBV9	TRBD2	-	TRBJ2-7	TGTGCCAGCAGCGTTGGACTAGCAGGGTACGAGCAGTACTTC	CASSVGLAGYEQYF